This T cell receptor beta chain was found in a study of control samples from healthy donors and cancer patients. V dropped 2 bases and J dropped 2; count of bases not matched to a gene: 6. The CDR3 consists of 15 residues. Germline CDR1 SGHNT, CDR2 YYREEE (reference sequence). The protocol was immunoSEQ multiplex PCR, while the TCRdb copy is restricted to in-frame clones and leaves out a portion. This sample has some 80,000 clones, with 80% to 90% found just once. The TCR was taken from a woman aged 55-69 years with head and neck cancer. The chain carries TRBV5-4 and TRBJ2-7, with TRBD2 matching 8 bases. The sequenced sample consisted of PBMCs. The CDR3 coding sequence is TGTGCCAGCAGCTTTACGGCTAGCGGGCCCTACGAGCAGTACTTC. Its translation is CASSFTASGPYEQYF.